A single sample gave rise to the 13 T cell receptor beta chains below, sequenced in a study of blood T cell repertoires in COVID-19. Some clones are missing from TCRdb's copy, which holds only in-frame ones; the method was immunoSEQ multiplex PCR. Here the sample spans roughly 290,000 clones, around four fifths being singletons. Sequencing input: peripheral blood. These receptors originate from a woman between 50 and 59 years old with active or convalescent COVID-19.

The chain employs TRBV5-1 and TRBJ1-2; no clear D. The CDR3 has 13 amino acids. V lost 0 bases, J lost 6 bases, and 9 bases lay in between. Germline lookup yields CDR1 SGHRS and CDR2 YFSETQ. The CDR3 protein is CASSLVQAHGYTF. In DNA, the CDR3 is TGCGCCAGCAGCTTGGTTCAGGCCCATGGCTACACCTTC.

The rearrangement links TRBV5-6 to TRBJ2-1, with 11 bases lining up with TRBD2. This CDR3 has 16 residues. Looked up from germline, CDR1 is SGHDT and CDR2 is YYEEEE. V dropped 5 bases and J dropped 2; count of bases not matched to a gene: 6. The CDR3 region is CASSAGLADAYNEQFF. The CDR3 region has the DNA TGTGCCAGCAGTGCGGGACTAGCGGACGCCTACAATGAGCAGTTCTTC.

The chain is built from TRBV28 and TRBJ2-4; D call uncertain. With 4 bases removed from V and 0 bases from J, the gap between germline ends came to 4 bases. The CDR3 contains 13 residues. From germline, CDR1 is MDHEN and CDR2 SYDVKM. The CDR3 region is CASSYRAKNIQYF. CDR3 DNA: TGTGCCAGCAGTTACAGAGCCAAAAACATTCAGTACTTC. Supplemented by reference TRBV28 and TRBJ2-4, the full variable domain reads DVKVTQSSRYLVKRTGEKVFLECVQDMDHENMFWYRQDPGLGLRLIYFSYDVKMKEKGDIPEGYSVSREKKERFSLILESASTNQTSMYLCASSYRAKNIQYFGAGTRLSVL.

The rearrangement links TRBV6-5 to TRBJ2-3, with TRBD2 identical over 7 bases. CDR1 is MNHEY and CDR2 is SVGAGI in the germline V gene. The CDR3 covers 15 residues. V dropped 6 bases and J dropped 2; count of bases not matched to a gene: 8. The CDR3 DNA follows: TGTGCCAGCAGGATAACTAGCGACAACACAGATACGCAGTATTTT. Its protein is CASRITSDNTDTQYF.

The V call is TRBV28, the J call TRBJ2-7; TRBD2 might be the D (6 bases). Germline CDR1 reads MDHEN; CDR2 reads SYDVKM. The ends were cut back, 6 bases at V and 6 bases at J, with 12 bases in the middle. This CDR3 contains 12 residues. The CDR3 DNA reads TGTGCCAGCAGAGGAGGGATTACCGAGCAGTACTTC. Its protein is CASRGGITEQYF.

This chain joins TRBV25-1 and TRBJ1-4, with a tentative D call TRBD1 (6 bases). V lost 2 bases and J lost 4, with 11 bases in between. CDR1 is MGHDK and CDR2 is SYGVNS in the germline V gene. This CDR3 has 15 residues. The CDR3 sequence is CASSEAGAGNEKLFF. The CDR3 bases are TGTGCCAGCAGTGAAGCGGGGGCGGGTAATGAAAAACTGTTTTTT. Full variable domain (outside the CDR3, taken from reference TRBV25-1 and TRBJ1-4): EADIYQTPRYLVIGTGKKITLECSQTMGHDKMYWYQQDPGMELHLIHYSYGVNSTEKGDLSSESTVSRIRTEHFPLTLESARPSHTSQYLCASSEAGAGNEKLFFGSGTQLSVL.

The V and J genes are TRBV18 and TRBJ2-7; D possibly corresponds to TRBD1 (6 bases). The germline gives CDR1 KGHSH, CDR2 LQKENI. This CDR3 spans 14 amino acids. Trimming took off 3 bases at V and 6 bases at J, with 15 bases between the two ends. The CDR3 loop reads CASSPSGAFSEQYF. CDR3 DNA: TGTGCCAGCTCACCGTCAGGGGCCTTTAGCGAGCAGTACTTC.

This rearrangement joins TRBV6-1 to TRBJ2-3; TRBD2 aligns across 14 bases. V lost 1 base to trimming and J lost 3 bases; unmatched junction nucleotides: 9. The CDR3 contains 19 residues. Per germline, CDR1 MNHNS and CDR2 SASEGT. CDR3 sequence: CASSEGGLAGGWWTDTQYF. The CDR3, as DNA: TGTGCCAGCAGTGAAGGAGGACTAGCGGGAGGATGGTGGACAGATACGCAGTATTTT.

This clone came up once. The gene calls are TRBV7-3 and TRBJ1-6, with D uncertain. CDR3 size: 13 residues. V was clipped by 1 base and J by 7 bases, with 5 bases between them. Per germline, CDR1 SGHTA and CDR2 FQGTGA. CDR3 protein: CASSLMENSPLHF. CDR3 coding DNA: TGTGCCAGCAGCTTAATGGAGAATTCACCCCTCCACTTT.

This sequence joins TRBV4-2 and TRBJ2-3; D is perhaps TRBD2 (7 bases). There are 18 residues in the CDR3. Germline V gene data show CDR1 as LGHNA and CDR2 as YNFKEQ. The ends were cut back, 0 bases at V and 2 bases at J, with 18 bases in the middle. CDR3 nucleotide sequence: TGTGCCAGCAGCCAAGACAAGCCTCGGGGGGCCCACACAGATACGCAGTATTTT. This encodes CASSQDKPRGAHTDTQYF.

The CDR3 here is CASRLGSKPQHF. The CDR3 bases are TGTGCCAGCAGACTCGGGTCTAAGCCCCAGCATTTT. The chain uses TRBV12-3 or TRBV12-4 and TRBJ1-5; D not resolved. V was shortened by 6 bases and J by 8 bases, with 11 bases between the two germline ends. The CDR3 spans 12 residues.

This clone was seen more than once but under ten times. V usage is TRBV7-6 and J usage is TRBJ1-6; D might be TRBD1 (6 bases). Germline CDR1 SGHVS, CDR2 FNYEAQ. The V gene lost 6 bases and the J gene lost 4 bases, with 10 bases spanning the gap. The CDR3 runs 14 residues. CDR3 protein: CASSHGQYNSPLHF. DNA of the CDR3: TGTGCCAGCAGTCACGGACAGTATAATTCACCCCTCCACTTT.

The gene calls are TRBV24-1 and TRBJ1-1; 7 bases align to TRBD1. Germline assignment: CDR1 KGHDR and CDR2 SFDVKD. The CDR3 is 16 amino acids. J gave up 4 bases and V 1 base, and 8 bases lay outside the gene matches. CDR3 nucleotide sequence: TGTGCCACCAGTGATTTTAACAGGGGACCGGGCACTGAAGCTTTCTTT. Its protein is CATSDFNRGPGTEAFF.